Listed here is a single T cell receptor (beta chain). Antigen unknown. These data belong to a study of T cells in Graves' hyperthyroidism and ophthalmopathy. Study-level points and caveats: Blood also carried most thyroid clonotypes expanded above 0.001.

V dropped 6 bases and J dropped 7; count of bases not matched to a gene: 5. The CDR3 is 12 residues long. Regions amplified from RNA transcripts were the TCR beta CDR3 regions. A first-round RT-PCR of the TCR CDR3 used the HTBI primer set. TCRdb reprocessed the multiplex PCR reads with MiXCR, giving one entry per CDR3 protein. This table holds around 300,000 distinct CDR3 sequences, less than 15% found once. A patient was excluded if there was uncontrolled infection, other autoimmune disease, pregnancy or lactation. The receptor comes from a woman aged 25 to 45 with Graves' hyperthyroidism that later progressed to Graves' ophthalmopathy. The sample was blood. The J gene is TRBJ1-2, the V gene TRBV12-3 or TRBV12-4; 7 bases fit TRBD1. The CDR3 here is CASRGQTGGYTF. CDR3 sequence (DNA): TGTGCCAGCAGGGGACAGACGGGTGGCTACACCTTC.